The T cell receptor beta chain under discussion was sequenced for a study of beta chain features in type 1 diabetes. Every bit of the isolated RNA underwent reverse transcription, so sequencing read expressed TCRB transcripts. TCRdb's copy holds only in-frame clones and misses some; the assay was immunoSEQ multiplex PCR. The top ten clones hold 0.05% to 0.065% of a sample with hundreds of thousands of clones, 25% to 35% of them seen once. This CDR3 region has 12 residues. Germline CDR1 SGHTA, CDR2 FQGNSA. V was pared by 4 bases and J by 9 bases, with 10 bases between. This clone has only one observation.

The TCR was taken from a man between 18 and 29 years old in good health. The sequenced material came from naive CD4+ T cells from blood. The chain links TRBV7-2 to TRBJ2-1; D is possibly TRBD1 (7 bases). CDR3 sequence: CASSSQGGEQFF. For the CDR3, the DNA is TGTGCCAGCAGCTCCCAGGGGGGTGAGCAGTTCTTC.